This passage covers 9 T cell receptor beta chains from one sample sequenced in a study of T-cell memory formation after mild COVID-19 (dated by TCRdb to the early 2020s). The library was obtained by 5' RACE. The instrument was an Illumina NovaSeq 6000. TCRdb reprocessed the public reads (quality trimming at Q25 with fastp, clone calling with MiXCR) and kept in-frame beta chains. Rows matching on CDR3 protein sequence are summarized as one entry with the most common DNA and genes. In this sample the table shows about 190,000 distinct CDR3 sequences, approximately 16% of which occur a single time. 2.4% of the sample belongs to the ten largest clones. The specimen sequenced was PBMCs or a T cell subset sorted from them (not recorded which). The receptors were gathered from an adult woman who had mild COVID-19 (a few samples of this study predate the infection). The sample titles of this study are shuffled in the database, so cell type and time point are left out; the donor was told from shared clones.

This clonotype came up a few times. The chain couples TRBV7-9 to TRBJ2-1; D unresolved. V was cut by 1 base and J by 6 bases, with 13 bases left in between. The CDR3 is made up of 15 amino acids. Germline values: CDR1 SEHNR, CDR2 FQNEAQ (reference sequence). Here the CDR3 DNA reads TGTGCCAGCAGCTTAGTGGCTACCCGAGGCAATGAGCAGTTCTTC. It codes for CASSLVATRGNEQFF.

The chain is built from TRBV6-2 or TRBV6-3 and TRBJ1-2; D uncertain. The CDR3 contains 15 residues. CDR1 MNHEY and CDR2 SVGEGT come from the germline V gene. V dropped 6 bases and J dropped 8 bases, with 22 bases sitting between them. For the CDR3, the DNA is TGTGCCAGCAGACACATCTACGGGGATTTACGAGGCTACACCTTC. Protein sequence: CASRHIYGDLRGYTF.

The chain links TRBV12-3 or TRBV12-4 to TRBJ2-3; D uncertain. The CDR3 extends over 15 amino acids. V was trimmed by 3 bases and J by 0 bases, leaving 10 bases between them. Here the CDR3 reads CASSFRNPSTDTQYF. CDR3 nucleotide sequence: TGTGCCAGCAGTTTCAGGAACCCCAGCACAGATACGCAGTATTTT.

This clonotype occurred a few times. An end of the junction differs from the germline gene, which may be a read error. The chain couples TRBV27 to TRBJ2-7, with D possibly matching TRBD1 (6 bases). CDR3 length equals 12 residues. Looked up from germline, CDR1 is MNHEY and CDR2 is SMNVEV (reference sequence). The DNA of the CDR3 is TGTGCCAGCAGTGTTACCGGGACACTGCTCGTATGG. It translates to CASSVTGTLLVW.

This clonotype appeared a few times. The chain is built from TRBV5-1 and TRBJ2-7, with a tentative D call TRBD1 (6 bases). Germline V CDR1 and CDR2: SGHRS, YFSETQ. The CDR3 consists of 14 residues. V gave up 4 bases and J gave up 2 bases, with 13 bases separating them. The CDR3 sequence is CASSQLTGAYEQYF. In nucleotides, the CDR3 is TGCGCCAGCAGCCAACTGACAGGTGCCTACGAGCAGTACTTC.

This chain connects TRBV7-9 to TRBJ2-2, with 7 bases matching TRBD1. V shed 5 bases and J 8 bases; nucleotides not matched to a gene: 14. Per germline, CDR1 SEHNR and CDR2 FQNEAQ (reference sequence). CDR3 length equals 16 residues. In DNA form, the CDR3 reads TGTGCCAGCAGCAAAACAGGGGCCCCTCATCAAGGGGAGCTGTTTTTT. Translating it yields CASSKTGAPHQGELFF.

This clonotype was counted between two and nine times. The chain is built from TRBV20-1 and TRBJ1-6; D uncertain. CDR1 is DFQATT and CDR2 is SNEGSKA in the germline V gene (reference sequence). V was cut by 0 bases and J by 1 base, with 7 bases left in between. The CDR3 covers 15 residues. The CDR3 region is CSARDSRSYNSPLHF. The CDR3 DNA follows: TGCAGTGCTAGAGATAGCAGGTCCTATAATTCACCCCTCCACTTT.

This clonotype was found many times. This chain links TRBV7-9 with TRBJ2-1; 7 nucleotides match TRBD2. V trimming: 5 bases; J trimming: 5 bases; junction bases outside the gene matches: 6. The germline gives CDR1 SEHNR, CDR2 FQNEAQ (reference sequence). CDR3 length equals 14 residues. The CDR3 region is CASSPSGMDNEQFF. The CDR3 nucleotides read TGTGCCAGCAGCCCTAGCGGAATGGACAATGAGCAGTTCTTC.

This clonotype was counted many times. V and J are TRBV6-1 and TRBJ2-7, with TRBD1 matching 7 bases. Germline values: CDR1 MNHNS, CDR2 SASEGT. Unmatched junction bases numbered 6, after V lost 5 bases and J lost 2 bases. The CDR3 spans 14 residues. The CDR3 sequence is CASSMTGTTYEQYF. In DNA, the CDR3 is TGTGCCAGCAGTATGACAGGGACCACCTACGAGCAGTACTTC.